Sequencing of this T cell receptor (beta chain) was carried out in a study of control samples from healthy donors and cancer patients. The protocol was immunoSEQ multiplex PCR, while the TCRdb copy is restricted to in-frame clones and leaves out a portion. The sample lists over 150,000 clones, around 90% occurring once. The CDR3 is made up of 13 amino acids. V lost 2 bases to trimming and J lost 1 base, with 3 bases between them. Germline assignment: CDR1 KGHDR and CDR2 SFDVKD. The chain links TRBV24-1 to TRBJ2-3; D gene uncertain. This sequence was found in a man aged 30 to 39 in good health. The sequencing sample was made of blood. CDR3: CATSDSRTDTQYF. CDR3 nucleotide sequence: TGTGCCACCAGTGATTCACGCACAGATACGCAGTATTTT.